Ten or more counts support the clone carrying this T cell receptor (beta chain). The antigen is unknown. Trimming left V 5 bases short and J 4 bases short, with 19 bases between. Germline CDR1 reads MNHNS; CDR2 reads SASEGT. The CDR3 is 16 residues long. The data were obtained in a study of T cell repertoires in cytomegalovirus infection. Study-level findings and limits: Totalled public TCR beta family frequency picked out people who carried CMV plus the relevant HLA.

TCRdb re-called the reads through MiXCR, storing one row per CDR3 protein. The table lists about 890,000 distinct CDR3 sequences, roughly 30% of them singletons, with around 15% in the top ten. The receptor was isolated from a human donor in good health (CMV status not recorded). Some clones in this sample may be carry-over from other donors' samples. V is TRBV6-1 and J is TRBJ2-3; maybe TRBD1 (5 bases). This specimen consisted of cultured CD8+ T cells from PBMCs, obtained from culture after CMV antigen stimulation. The DNA of the CDR3 is TGTGCCAGCAGTACCTTAGGGCAGGGCTCCTCAGATACGCAGTATTTT. It is translated as CASSTLGQGSSDTQYF.